Listed below are T cell receptor beta chains from one sample, sequenced in a study of Tregs in tolerant kidney transplant recipients. This table comes from immunoSEQ multiplex PCR, and its TCRdb copy is limited to in-frame clones, with some not included. The sample contains about 240,000 clones, 84% of which appear only once. Material for sequencing was CD4+ T cells from blood. Receptor source: a human donor in good health. Each CDR3 is given with its conserved first and last residue. The D gene is left open where the match is weak.

J: TRBJ1-1
V: TRBV4-2
D: NA
CDR3: CASSQGEWDANTEAFF

J: TRBJ2-7
V: TRBV7-8
D: NA
CDR3: CASSLFTGPLSYEQYF

J: TRBJ1-5
V: TRBV6-6
D: TRBD1
CDR3: CASSFRGDQPQHF

J: TRBJ2-1
V: TRBV5-1
D: TRBD2
CDR3: CASKTGTSGYNEQFF

J: TRBJ2-7
V: TRBV5-5
D: NA
CDR3: CASSFRGTYEQYF

J: TRBJ2-7
V: TRBV6-1
D: TRBD1
CDR3: CASSAGQGKPVPGDEQYF

J: TRBJ1-5
V: TRBV29-1
D: NA
CDR3: CSPEEGVGQPQHF

J: TRBJ1-5
V: TRBV6-8
D: TRBD1
CDR3: CASSQLSEQGLPFHSNQPQHF

J: TRBJ2-2
V: TRBV5-1
D: NA
CDR3: CASSSRGISNTGELFF

J: TRBJ1-6
V: TRBV7-8
D: NA
CDR3: CASRPTGQGPLHF

J: TRBJ1-2
V: TRBV28
D: TRBD1
CDR3: CASSPPGQGVEVYGYTF

J: TRBJ1-1
V: TRBV4-1
D: NA
CDR3: CASSQDWGGGQRRAEAFF

J: TRBJ2-5
V: TRBV2
D: NA
CDR3: CASTTGSETQYF

J: TRBJ2-7
V: TRBV7-3
D: TRBD2
CDR3: CASSLIPAGGYEQYF

J: TRBJ2-1
V: TRBV6-6
D: TRBD2
CDR3: CASRGPGLALNNEQFF